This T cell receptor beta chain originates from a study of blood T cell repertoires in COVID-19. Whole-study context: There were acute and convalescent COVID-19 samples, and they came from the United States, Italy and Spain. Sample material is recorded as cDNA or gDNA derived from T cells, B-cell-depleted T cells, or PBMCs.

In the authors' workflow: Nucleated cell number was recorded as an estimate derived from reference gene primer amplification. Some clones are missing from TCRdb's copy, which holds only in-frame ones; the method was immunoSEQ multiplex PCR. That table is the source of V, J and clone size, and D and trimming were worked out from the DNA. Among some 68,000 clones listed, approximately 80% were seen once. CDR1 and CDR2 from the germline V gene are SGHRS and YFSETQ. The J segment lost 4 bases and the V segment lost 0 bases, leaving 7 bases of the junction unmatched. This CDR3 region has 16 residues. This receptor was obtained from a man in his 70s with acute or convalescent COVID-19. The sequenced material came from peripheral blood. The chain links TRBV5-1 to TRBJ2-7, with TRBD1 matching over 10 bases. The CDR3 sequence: CASSLEGTGVRYEQYF. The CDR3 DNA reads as TGCGCCAGCAGCTTGGAGGGGACAGGGGTCCGGTACGAGCAGTACTTC.